This TCR beta chain was profiled in a study of breast tumors, draining lymph nodes, adjacent tissues. TCRdb ran MiXCR on the multiplex PCR reads and lists one entry per CDR3 protein. The sample lists 60,000 to 65,000 distinct CDR3 sequences, 45% to 65% occurring once. Notes on this clonotype: Its antigen is unidentified.

The study's findings and limits: Findings are consistent with lymph node origin and intratumoral expansion of most tumor T cells. That most tumor T cells come from lymph nodes remained unproven.

The sequence was collected from a female donor with breast cancer. Some clones in this sample may be carry-over from other donors' samples. Sample: breast tumor tissue.

The CDR3 DNA reads TGTGCCAGCAGGCGGGACCAGGCGAACACTGAAGCTTTCTTT. This sequence encodes CASRRDQANTEAFF. This rearrangement joins TRBV6-5 to TRBJ1-1; D might be TRBD1 (5 bases). The CDR3 loop spans 14 amino acids. Germline V CDR1 and CDR2: MNHEY, SVGAGI. The V end lost 6 bases, the J end lost 1 base, and 12 bases lay between the germline ends.